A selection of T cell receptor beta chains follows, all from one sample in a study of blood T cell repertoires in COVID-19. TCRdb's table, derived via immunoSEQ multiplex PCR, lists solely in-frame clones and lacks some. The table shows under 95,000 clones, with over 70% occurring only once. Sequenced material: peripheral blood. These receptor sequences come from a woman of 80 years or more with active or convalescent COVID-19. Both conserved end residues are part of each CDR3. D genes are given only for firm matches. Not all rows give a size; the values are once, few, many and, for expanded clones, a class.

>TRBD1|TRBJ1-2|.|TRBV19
CASSIQQGAYGYTF
TGTGCCAGTAGTATACAACAGGGGGCTTACGGCTACACCTTC
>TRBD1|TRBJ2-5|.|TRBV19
CASRDRGSETQYF
TGTGCCAGCCGGGACAGGGGGTCGGAGACCCAGTACTTC
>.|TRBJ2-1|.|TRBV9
CASSVARSGTRSGNEQFF
TGTGCCAGCAGCGTAGCCCGTTCCGGGACCAGGAGCGGGAATGAGCAGTTCTTC
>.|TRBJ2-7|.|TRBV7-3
CASSSQTRYEQYF
TGTGCCAGCAGCTCCCAGACACGTTACGAGCAGTACTTC
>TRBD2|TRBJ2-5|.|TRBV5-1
CASSPGAGGETQYF
TGCGCCAGCAGCCCAGGAGCGGGAGGGGAGACCCAGTACTTC
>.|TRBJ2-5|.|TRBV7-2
CASSLVARPAGETQYF
TGTGCCAGCAGCTTAGTGGCGAGGCCCGCAGGGGAGACCCAGTACTTC
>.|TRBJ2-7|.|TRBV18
CASSPLGLATYEQYF
TGTGCCAGCTCACCCCTTGGGCTAGCGACCTACGAGCAGTACTTC
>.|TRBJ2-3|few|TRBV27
CASSLEAGMSDTQYF
TGTGCCAGCAGTTTAGAGGCGGGTATGTCAGATACGCAGTATTTT
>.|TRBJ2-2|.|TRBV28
CASSYGGANTGELFF
TGTGCCAGCAGTTACGGGGGTGCGAACACCGGGGAGCTGTTTTTT
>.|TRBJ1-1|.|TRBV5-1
CASSFGRRVQNTEAFF
TGCGCCAGCAGCTTTGGGAGGCGGGTTCAGAACACTGAAGCTTTCTTT
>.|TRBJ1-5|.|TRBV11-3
CASSFGGFNQPQHF
TGTGCCAGCAGCTTTGGAGGGTTCAATCAGCCCCAGCATTTT
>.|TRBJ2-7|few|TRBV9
CASSASYGSSYEQYF
TGTGCCAGCAGCGCTTCTTACGGGAGCTCCTACGAGCAGTACTTC
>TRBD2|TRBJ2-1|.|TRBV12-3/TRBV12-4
CASTSSGSQFF
TGTGCCAGCACCTCTAGCGGGAGTCAGTTCTTC
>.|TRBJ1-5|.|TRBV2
CASRGGWQPQHF
TGTGCCAGCAGAGGGGGTTGGCAGCCCCAGCATTTT
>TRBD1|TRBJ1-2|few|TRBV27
CASRFQGAAGYTF
TGTGCCAGCAGGTTCCAGGGGGCAGCTGGCTACACCTTC
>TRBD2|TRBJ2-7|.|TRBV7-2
CASSLGFGGGANYEQYF
TGTGCCAGCAGCTTAGGATTCGGCGGGGGGGCCAACTACGAGCAGTACTTC
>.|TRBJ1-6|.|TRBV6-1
CASSAIRDAKGNSPLHF
TGTGCCAGCAGTGCCATCCGGGATGCAAAAGGAAATTCACCCCTCCACTTT
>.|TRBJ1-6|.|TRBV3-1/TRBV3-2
CASSPGRYNSPLHF
TGTGCCAGCAGCCCGGGGAGGTATAATTCACCCCTCCACTTT
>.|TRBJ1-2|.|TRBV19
CASSIWGGGYGYTF
TGTGCCAGTAGTATCTGGGGAGGGGGCTATGGCTACACCTTC
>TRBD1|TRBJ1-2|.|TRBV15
CATSRDKGARSGYTF
TGTGCCACCAGCAGAGATAAGGGGGCACGAAGTGGCTACACCTTC
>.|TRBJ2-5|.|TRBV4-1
CASSRLAGTQETQYF
TGCGCCAGCAGCCGCCTAGCCGGGACACAAGAGACCCAGTACTTC
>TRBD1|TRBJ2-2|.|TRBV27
CASSLRGLRDRGRGTGELFF
TGTGCCAGCAGTTTAAGAGGTCTCCGGGACAGGGGACGGGGCACCGGGGAGCTGTTTTTT
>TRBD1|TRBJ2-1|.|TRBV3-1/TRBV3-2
CASSQDWLQGKSSYNEQFF
TGTGCCAGCAGCCAAGATTGGTTACAGGGGAAAAGCTCCTACAATGAGCAGTTCTTC
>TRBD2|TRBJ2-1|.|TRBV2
CASSVERENEQFF
TGTGCCAGCAGTGTTGAGCGGGAAAATGAGCAGTTCTTC
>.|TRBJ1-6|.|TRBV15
CATSRDKARGNSPLHF
TGTGCCACCAGCAGAGATAAGGCCAGGGGTAATTCACCCCTCCACTTT